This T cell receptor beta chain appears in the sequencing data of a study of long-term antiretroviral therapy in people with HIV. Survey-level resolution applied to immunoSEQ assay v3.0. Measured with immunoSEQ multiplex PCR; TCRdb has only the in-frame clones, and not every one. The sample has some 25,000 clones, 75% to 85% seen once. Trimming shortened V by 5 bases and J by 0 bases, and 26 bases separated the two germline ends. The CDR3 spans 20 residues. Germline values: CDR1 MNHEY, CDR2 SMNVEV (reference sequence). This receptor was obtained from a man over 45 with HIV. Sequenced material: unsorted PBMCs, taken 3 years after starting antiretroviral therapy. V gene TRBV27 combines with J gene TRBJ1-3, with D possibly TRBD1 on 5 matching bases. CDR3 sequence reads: CASSNKDRGRSYFSGNTIYF. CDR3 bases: TGTGCCAGCAGTAACAAAGATCGGGGGAGGTCTTACTTCTCTGGAAACACCATATATTTT.